The 3 T cell receptor beta chains below all came from one sample that was sequenced in a study of OX40 agonist ivuxolimab in advanced cancers. Libraries were prepared by immunoSEQ multiplex PCR; TCRdb keeps only in-frame clonotypes and omits some of them. Here the sample spans over 40,000 clones, approximately 83% being singletons. Sequences were derived from CD4+ or CD8+ T cells sorted from blood, sampled in a trial of the OX40 agonist ivuxolimab. All receptors come from an adult with an advanced solid tumor such as melanoma, head and neck, liver or kidney cancer.

The CDR3 DNA sequence: TGTGCCAGTAGTACCGCCCGCACAGATACGCAGTATTTT. Translating gives CASSTARTDTQYF. The rearrangement uses TRBV19 and TRBJ2-3; D is uncertain. Germline CDR1 and CDR2: LNHDA and SQIVND (reference sequence). Trimming shortened V by 4 bases and J by 1 base, and 6 bases separated the two germline ends. This CDR3 spans 13 amino acids.

CDR3 loop: CASSFGQYDTEAFF. CDR3 sequence (DNA): TGTGCCAGCAGCTTCGGACAGTACGACACTGAAGCTTTCTTT. V is TRBV7-9 and J is TRBJ1-1; D possibly corresponds to TRBD1 (6 bases). Germline lookup yields CDR1 SEHNR and CDR2 FQNEAQ (reference sequence). The CDR3 loop spans 14 amino acids. Deletions cut 3 bases from V and 3 bases from J, with 11 bases between.

The chain has TRBV9 and TRBJ2-5, with D perhaps TRBD2 (5 bases). The CDR3 has 13 amino acids. Trimming took 0 bases from V and 5 from J, leaving 8 bases between them. CDR1 is SGDLS and CDR2 is YYNGEE in the germline V gene. CDR3 sequence (DNA): TGTGCCAGCAGCGTAGGGACTGTCGAGACCCAGTACTTC. The encoded protein is CASSVGTVETQYF.